What follows are 28 T cell receptor beta chains derived from one specimen sequenced in a study of breast tumors, draining lymph nodes, adjacent tissues. Each CDR3 protein is one row after TCRdb ran MiXCR on the multiplex PCR reads. This table holds 200,000 to 250,000 distinct CDR3 sequences, approximately 36% found once. Breast cancer patients provided tissue from their axillary draining lymph nodes. The sequencing sample was made of axillary lymph node tissue. The source of these receptors is a female donor with breast cancer. Some clones in this sample may be carry-over from other donors' samples.

This clonotype was detected ten times or more. This sequence joins TRBV12-5 and TRBJ1-5; TRBD1 is a possible D gene (6 bases). The ends were cut back, 3 bases at V and 7 bases at J, with 16 bases in the middle. The CDR3 sequence is 15 residues long. Germline lookup yields CDR1 LGHNT and CDR2 FRNRAP. In DNA, the CDR3 is TGTGCTAGTGGTTTTCCCGGTTCGGACAGCCAGCCCCAGCATTTT. Its protein product is CASGFPGSDSQPQHF.

This clonotype was seen many times. The rearrangement uses TRBV7-3 and TRBJ1-2; D is unresolved. The germline gives CDR1 SGHTA, CDR2 FQGTGA. The CDR3 covers 11 residues. V gave up 10 bases and J gave up 3 bases, with 9 bases separating them. This CDR3 reads CAMPPHYGYTF. CDR3 coding DNA: TGTGCCATGCCGCCACACTATGGCTACACCTTC.

This clonotype has ten or more counts. The gene calls are TRBV7-2 and TRBJ2-7, with no clear D. The V end lost 3 bases, the J end lost 0 bases, and 6 bases lay between the germline ends. Germline CDR1 and CDR2: SGHTA and FQGNSA. The CDR3 is made up of 13 amino acids. The CDR3 spells CASSFISSYEQYF. The CDR3 DNA is TGTGCCAGCAGCTTCATTAGCTCCTACGAGCAGTACTTC.

This clonotype has ten or more counts. The V gene is TRBV7-8, the J gene TRBJ2-5; a weak D match, TRBD1 (6 bases). Germline V gives CDR1 SGHVS, CDR2 FQNEAQ. This CDR3 region has 15 residues. Trimming cost V 5 bases and J 2 bases, with 15 bases left between them. CDR3 protein: CASSPRQETQETQYF. Written as DNA, the CDR3 is TGTGCCAGCAGCCCGCGACAGGAGACGCAAGAGACCCAGTACTTC.

Many counts were recorded for this clonotype. CDR3 residues: CASSQGGRYGYTF. CDR3 bases: TGTGCCAGCAGCCAGGGGGGCCGCTATGGCTACACCTTC. The rearrangement uses TRBV2 and TRBJ1-2; 7 bases are shared with TRBD1. Germline CDR1 and CDR2: SNHLY and FYNNEI. Trimming removed 6 bases from V and 4 bases from J; junction bases left unmatched: 5. The CDR3 is made up of 13 amino acids.

This clonotype was detected ten times or more. This chain connects TRBV7-9 to TRBJ2-5, with D maybe TRBD2 (6 bases). V was pared by 3 bases and J by 5 bases, with 16 bases between. Germline assignment: CDR1 SEHNR and CDR2 FQNEAQ (reference sequence). The CDR3 is made up of 15 amino acids. The CDR3 loop reads CASSFLGGVGETQYF. DNA of the CDR3: TGTGCCAGCAGCTTCCTTGGCGGGGTAGGGGAGACCCAGTACTTC.

In this sample, this clonotype turned up many times. The chain combines TRBV11-2 with TRBJ2-2, with D possibly being TRBD1 (6 bases). The germline V gene encodes CDR1 SGHAT and CDR2 FQNNGV. The V end lost 5 bases, the J end lost 4 bases, and 14 bases lay between the germline ends. The CDR3 runs to 15 residues. CDR3 protein: CASSLTGDLTGELFF. The CDR3, as DNA: TGTGCCAGCAGCCTGACAGGAGATCTCACCGGGGAGCTGTTTTTT.

This chain connects TRBV7-3 to TRBJ2-2; weak D call: TRBD1 (9 bases). Trimming removed 8 bases from V and 4 bases from J, with 20 bases in between. This CDR3 has 16 amino acids. Germline loops: CDR1 SGHTA, CDR2 FQGTGA. The CDR3: CASGIAGQGRTGELFF. The CDR3 DNA follows: TGTGCCAGCGGAATAGCGGGACAGGGTCGCACCGGGGAGCTGTTTTTT.

Ten or more counts support this clonotype. This chain joins TRBV4-1 and TRBJ2-1; D not resolved. The germline V gene has CDR1 MGHRA and CDR2 YSYEKL. Trimming removed 4 bases from V and 0 bases from J, with 10 bases in between. The length of the CDR3 is 15 residues. The CDR3 DNA sequence: TGCGCCAGCAGCCTTAATCCCAGCTCCTACAATGAGCAGTTCTTC. It yields the protein CASSLNPSSYNEQFF.

In its sample, this clonotype was seen once. The V and J genes are TRBV20-1 and TRBJ1-2; D is undetermined. Trimming took off 7 bases at V and 0 bases at J, with 30 bases between the two ends. Looked up from germline, CDR1 is DFQATT and CDR2 is SNEGSKA (reference sequence). There are 19 residues in the CDR3. CDR3: CSVPFRVAIFLCANYGYTF. In DNA form, the CDR3 reads TGCAGTGTCCCTTTTAGAGTGGCTATATTCTTATGTGCTAACTATGGCTACACCTTC.

This clonotype has ten or more counts. V is TRBV5-1 and J is TRBJ2-3, with 14 bases fitting TRBD2. Per the germline V gene, CDR1 is SGHRS and CDR2 is YFSETQ. The CDR3 totals 15 residues. The J segment lost 5 bases and the V segment lost 4 bases, leaving 3 bases of the junction unmatched. The CDR3 spells CASSRGLAGVDTQYF. CDR3 coding DNA: TGCGCCAGCAGCCGGGGACTAGCGGGAGTAGATACGCAGTATTTT.

V usage is TRBV13 and J usage is TRBJ2-7, with 13 bases fitting TRBD2. The length of the CDR3 is 15 residues. Germline values: CDR1 PRHDT, CDR2 FYEKMQ (reference sequence). In nucleotides, the CDR3 is TGTGCTAAAACCCTACTAGCGGGAGGGTCCTACGAGCAGTACTTC. Its translation: CAKTLLAGGSYEQYF. The variable domain in full, with the rest retrieved from reference TRBV13 and TRBJ2-7, is AAGVIQSPRHLIKEKRETATLKCYPIPRHDTVYWYQQGPGQDPQFLISFYEKMQSDKGSIPDRFSAQQFSDYHSELNMSSLELGDSALYFCAKTLLAGGSYEQYFGPGTRLTVT.

This clonotype was found once. This CDR3 is missing its conserved last phenylalanine or tryptophan, likely due to a read error. Because the CDR3's place on the DNA is in doubt, the DNA is left out and the CDR3 is given as listed by TCRdb. CDR3 amino acids: CASSQDLAGTG. The V and J genes are TRBV4-2 and TRBJ2-7; the table gives TRBD1 as D, unverified against the DNA. Germline V CDR1 and CDR2: LGHNA, YNFKEQ. The CDR3 is 11 residues long, counting both termini.

Regarding this clonotype: Being one base from a much bigger clone, this may be a read error. The V and J genes are TRBV9 and TRBJ2-5, with 9 nucleotides matching TRBD1. This CDR3 has 14 residues. The germline V gene has CDR1 SGDLS and CDR2 YYNGEE. This CDR3 reads CASSQQGARETQSF. The CDR3 nucleotides are TGTGCCAGCAGCCAACAGGGGGCGCGGGAGACCCAGTCCTTC.

Worth noting for this clonotype: A much larger clone lies a single base off, so this may be a read error. The chain recombines TRBV12-3 or TRBV12-4 with TRBJ2-1, with 11 bases matching TRBD2. The CDR3 has 16 amino acids. The CDR3 reads CTSSILTSGSYNEQFF. The DNA for the CDR3 is TGTACCAGCAGTATCCTTACTAGCGGGAGCTACAATGAGCAGTTCTTC.

This clonotype has at least ten counts. The rearrangement links TRBV20-1 to TRBJ2-6; weak D call: TRBD1 (6 bases). V was cut by 5 bases and J by 0 bases, with 8 bases left in between. CDR3 size: 14 residues. CDR1 and CDR2 from the germline V gene are DFQATT and SNEGSKA (reference sequence). The CDR3 spells CSARDISGANVLTF. The CDR3, as DNA: TGCAGTGCTCGGGACATCTCTGGGGCCAACGTCCTGACTTTC.

The chain joins TRBV9 to TRBJ1-5, with 8 nucleotides matching TRBD1. Germline CDR1 SGDLS, CDR2 YYNGEE. V lost 2 bases to trimming and J lost 4 bases; unmatched junction nucleotides: 8. CDR3 length: 16 residues. CDR3 residues: CASSVQQGDGNQPQHF. Here the CDR3 DNA reads TGTGCCAGCAGCGTCCAACAGGGGGACGGGAATCAGCCCCAGCATTTT.

Ten or more counts support this clonotype. The V gene is TRBV7-9, the J gene TRBJ2-3; the match to TRBD1 covers 7 bases. Germline V gene sequence: CDR1 SEHNR, CDR2 FQNEAQ (reference sequence). The length of the CDR3 is 16 residues. The J segment lost 2 bases and the V segment lost 4 bases, leaving 9 bases of the junction unmatched. The CDR3 bases are TGTGCCAGCAGCTCAGGGACAGAAACTCTCACAGATACGCAGTATTTT. As protein: CASSSGTETLTDTQYF.

In the case of this clonotype: Germline and junction disagree at one end, which may indicate a read error. The rearrangement uses TRBV12-5 and TRBJ1-3; D is unresolved. Looked up from germline, CDR1 is LGHNT and CDR2 is FRNRAP. This CDR3 spans 9 amino acids. For the CDR3, the DNA is TGTGCCAGCAGATACGGACCCGGTTTT. It translates to CASRYGPGF. Using reference TRBV12-5 and TRBJ1-3 for the parts outside the CDR3, the full variable domain is DARVTQTPRHKVTEMGQEVTMRCQPILGHNTVFWYRQTMMQGLELLAYFRNRAPLDDSGMPKDRFSAEMPDATLATLKIQPSEPRDSAVYFCASRYGPGFGEGSWLTVV.

This clonotype was detected ten times or more. The CDR3 DNA reads as TGTGCCAGCAGTTTAGGGGCAGTTCTACTGAGCTATGGCTACACCTTC. Its protein product is CASSLGAVLLSYGYTF. The chain has TRBV2 and TRBJ1-2; D possibly corresponds to TRBD1 (5 bases). V gave up 5 bases and J gave up 4 bases, with 20 bases separating them. Germline CDR1 SNHLY, CDR2 FYNNEI. The CDR3 spans 16 residues.

This clonotype came up many times. The genes are TRBV19 and TRBJ1-2, with D tentatively TRBD1 (6 bases). Trimming removed 7 bases at V and 8 bases at J, with 20 bases between. Germline V lookup: CDR1 LNHDA, CDR2 SQIVND (reference sequence). CDR3 length: 14 residues. The CDR3 DNA reads TGTGCCAGTACCCCTCCGGGGGCGGGAGGAGGCTACACCTTC. It codes for CASTPPGAGGGYTF.

Note on this clonotype: The junction shows a germline mismatch at one end, possibly a read error. The chain carries TRBV5-1 and TRBJ2-5; D is perhaps TRBD1 (6 bases). The CDR3 runs to 12 residues. Per germline, CDR1 SGHRS and CDR2 YFSETQ. The CDR3, as DNA: TGCGCCAGCAGCTTGGGACAGGAGACCCACTACTTC. The encoded protein is CASSLGQETHYF.

This clonotype showed up many times. CDR3 nucleotide sequence: TGTGCCAGCAGCGGGGACAGGGCTGGCTACACCTTC. Protein product: CASSGDRAGYTF. The chain employs TRBV7-6 and TRBJ1-2; 9 bases are a match to TRBD1. Trimming cost V 5 bases and J 7 bases; bases outside gene matches: 2. Germline CDR1 is SGHVS and CDR2 is FNYEAQ. The CDR3 runs to 12 residues.

Only a few counts were recorded for this clonotype. This chain joins TRBV5-4 and TRBJ1-3; D not certain. Per the germline V gene, CDR1 is SGHNT and CDR2 is YYREEE (reference sequence). V dropped 0 bases and J dropped 4 bases, with 11 bases sitting between them. The CDR3 has 15 residues. DNA for the CDR3: TGTGCCAGCAGCTTGGAGGGCAGACCGGGAAACACCATATATTTT. It codes for CASSLEGRPGNTIYF.

This clonotype has at least ten counts. This chain uses TRBV7-9 with TRBJ2-1, with D possibly TRBD2 on 5 matching bases. Germline CDR1 reads SEHNR; CDR2 reads FQNEAQ (reference sequence). This CDR3 contains 14 residues. The germline V and J ends were trimmed by 0 bases and 6 bases, with 9 bases remaining between them. The CDR3 region is CASSLAREFNEQFF. CDR3 bases: TGTGCCAGCAGCTTAGCACGGGAATTCAATGAGCAGTTCTTC.

This clonotype was seen only a few times. Possible read error: a much larger clone is one base away. This rearrangement joins TRBV20-1 to TRBJ2-5; 8 bases are shared with TRBD1. CDR1 is DFQATT and CDR2 is SNEGSKA in the germline V gene (reference sequence). The CDR3 has 14 residues. V trimming: 0 bases; J trimming: 7 bases; junction bases outside the gene matches: 7. The CDR3 region has the DNA TGCAGTGCTAGAGATGACAGGGGAAAAGCGACCCAGTACTTC. It specifies CSARDDRGKATQYF.

This clonotype was seen repeatedly, ten times or more. The chain has TRBV12-3 or TRBV12-4 and TRBJ2-3; 11 nucleotides match TRBD2. Trimming removed 7 bases from V and 5 bases from J; junction bases left unmatched: 8. This CDR3 is 15 amino acids long. The CDR3 DNA reads as TGTGCCAGCATCAACTTAGCGGGAGGGGGAGATACGCAGTATTTT. Its translation: CASINLAGGGDTQYF.

This clonotype appeared many times. The CDR3 DNA reads TGTGCCAGCAGCTTAGTTTCTGGCACAGATACGCAGTATTTT. This codes for CASSLVSGTDTQYF. The rearrangement links TRBV7-9 to TRBJ2-3; D unresolved. The germline V and J ends were trimmed by 1 base and 1 base, with 6 bases remaining between them. The CDR3 covers 14 residues. Germline V gene lookup returns CDR1 SEHNR and CDR2 FQNEAQ (reference sequence). Full variable domain (missing parts from reference TRBV7-9 and TRBJ2-3): DTGVSQNPRHKITKRGQNVTFRCDPISEHNRLYWYRQTLGQGPEFLTYFQNEAQLEKSRLLSDRFSAERPKGSFSTLEIQRTEQGDSAMYLCASSLVSGTDTQYFGPGTRLTVL.